The 25 T cell receptor beta chains in this list originate from one sample, sequenced in a study of blood T cell repertoires in COVID-19. Only in-frame clones appear in the TCRdb table, and some are missing; sequencing was by immunoSEQ multiplex PCR. The repertoire holds fewer than 450,000 clones, with around 86% as singletons. Sequenced sample: peripheral blood. The receptors were sampled from a woman in her forties or fifties with COVID-19, enrolled during active disease.

The J gene is TRBJ2-1, the V gene TRBV19; TRBD2 aligns across 9 bases. The ends lost 0 bases at V and 14 bases at J; junction bases unmatched: 8. The CDR3 has 14 amino acids. Germline lookup yields CDR1 LNHDA and CDR2 SQIVND (reference sequence). In DNA, the CDR3 is TGTGCCAGTAGTATAGACACTAGCGGGCTTCCCGAGTTCTTC. Its translation: CASSIDTSGLPEFF.

The genes are TRBV18 and TRBJ1-2; TRBD1 matches 7 bases. V lost 6 bases, J lost 6 bases, and 13 bases stayed unmatched. Germline CDR1 and CDR2: KGHSH and LQKENI. CDR3 length: 15 residues. CDR3 nucleotides: TGTGCCAGCTCCCGGATCCAGGGGGACCGGGATGGCTACACCTTC. Translating it yields CASSRIQGDRDGYTF.

This clone has more than one count but fewer than ten. The rearrangement links TRBV7-6 to TRBJ1-3; no definite D call. The V gene lost 4 bases and the J gene lost 0 bases, with 13 bases spanning the gap. This CDR3 region has 16 residues. The germline V gene has CDR1 SGHVS and CDR2 FNYEAQ. For the CDR3, the DNA is TGTGCCAGCAGCTCCCCCCGGGAAAACTCTGGAAACACCATATATTTT. It encodes CASSSPRENSGNTIYF.

The chain carries TRBV30 and TRBJ2-5; a weak D match, TRBD2 (6 bases). Germline CDR1 reads GTSNPN; CDR2 reads SVGIG (reference sequence). The CDR3 has 14 residues. The V end lost 5 bases, the J end lost 5 bases, and 18 bases lay between the germline ends. CDR3 nucleotide sequence: TGTGCCTGGGGGACTGGCTTGGGGCTGGAGACCCAGTACTTC. It specifies CAWGTGLGLETQYF.

The V and J genes are TRBV3-1 (or the pseudogene TRBV3-2) and TRBJ2-5; D is uncertain. Germline assignment: CDR1 LGHDT and CDR2 YNNKEL (reference sequence). Trimming took 3 bases from V and 1 from J, leaving 9 bases between them. The CDR3 has 14 residues. CDR3 DNA: TGTGCCAGCAGCCACCGGAGTACCCAAGAGACCCAGTACTTC. The encoded protein is CASSHRSTQETQYF.

V usage is TRBV7-9 and J usage is TRBJ1-2; 7 nucleotides match TRBD1. V lost 1 base to trimming and J lost 7 bases; unmatched junction nucleotides: 3. Germline V gene data show CDR1 as SEHNR and CDR2 as FQNEAQ (reference sequence). The CDR3 loop spans 13 amino acids. In DNA, the CDR3 is TGTGCCAGCAGCTTAGGAGGGGGCGGTGGCTACACCTTC. As protein: CASSLGGGGGYTF.

V usage is TRBV9 and J usage is TRBJ1-5; TRBD1 matches 8 bases. The CDR3 totals 15 residues. With V trimmed by 0 bases and J by 4 bases, 3 bases remained unmatched. CDR1 is SGDLS and CDR2 is YYNGEE in the germline V gene. This CDR3 is CASSVGQGRNQPQHF. CDR3 nucleotide sequence: TGTGCCAGCAGCGTAGGACAGGGGAGAAATCAGCCCCAGCATTTT.

This chain uses TRBV11-2 with TRBJ2-7; 7 positions match TRBD2. Unmatched junction bases numbered 7, after V lost 6 bases and J lost 5 bases. Germline CDR1 and CDR2: SGHAT and FQNNGV. This CDR3 spans 13 amino acids. The CDR3 DNA sequence: TGTGCCAGCAGGAGCGGGATATTGAACGAGCAGTACTTC. Its translation is CASRSGILNEQYF.

The rearrangement joins TRBV4-1 to TRBJ2-1, with 7 positions matching TRBD2. V dropped 2 bases and J dropped 0; count of bases not matched to a gene: 22. CDR1 is MGHRA, CDR2 YSYEKL, per germline. CDR3 length: 22 amino acids. The CDR3: CASSQNAFHPTSFLSSYNEQFF. CDR3 bases: TGCGCCAGCAGCCAAAATGCGTTCCATCCGACTAGCTTCCTGAGCTCCTACAATGAGCAGTTCTTC.

A few counts support this clone. The chain has TRBV5-8 and TRBJ1-1; possible D gene TRBD1, 5 bases. Germline V gives CDR1 SGHTS, CDR2 YDEGEE. V gave up 5 bases and J gave up 0 bases, with 14 bases separating them. The CDR3 totals 15 residues. CDR3 sequence reads: CASRHRQSLNTEAFF. CDR3 nucleotides: TGTGCCAGCAGGCACAGGCAATCTCTGAACACTGAAGCTTTCTTT.

The chain has TRBV27 and TRBJ1-5, with TRBD1 identical over 7 bases. Germline values: CDR1 MNHEY, CDR2 SMNVEV (reference sequence). CDR3 size: 15 residues. The DNA for the CDR3 is TGTGCGGCTGGACCAGGGGGTTATAGCAATCAGCCCCAGCATTTT. Protein sequence: CAAGPGGYSNQPQHF.

Concerning this clone itself: This sample also contains other DNA sequences that code for the same CDR3. This rearrangement joins TRBV2 to TRBJ2-7, with D possibly matching TRBD1 (6 bases). Trimming took off 6 bases at V and 2 bases at J, with 8 bases between the two ends. The CDR3 is 12 amino acids. From germline, CDR1 is SNHLY and CDR2 FYNNEI. CDR3 residues: CASRQGPYEQYF. DNA of the CDR3: TGTGCCAGCAGACAGGGACCCTACGAGCAGTACTTC.

This clone was seen once. V and J are TRBV18 and TRBJ1-1; D gene ambiguous. The CDR3 runs to 13 residues. Trimming shortened V by 7 bases and J by 0 bases, and 9 bases separated the two germline ends. CDR1 KGHSH and CDR2 LQKENI come from the germline V gene. DNA for the CDR3: TGTGCCAGCTTCGGACTTTTGAACACTGAAGCTTTCTTT. Protein: CASFGLLNTEAFF.

CDR3 in DNA: TGTGCCAGCAGCCAGACCCCTAGCGGCGCTACCTCCTACAATGAGCAGTTCTTC. The encoded protein is CASSQTPSGATSYNEQFF. The genes are TRBV4-2 and TRBJ2-1; TRBD2 aligns across 7 bases. Looked up from germline, CDR1 is LGHNA and CDR2 is YNFKEQ. J gave up 0 bases and V 3 bases, and 11 bases lay outside the gene matches. This CDR3 is 18 amino acids long.

The gene calls are TRBV30 and TRBJ1-4; D gene unclear. The length of the CDR3 is 15 residues. Trimming left V 0 bases short and J 6 bases short, with 14 bases between. Germline lookup yields CDR1 GTSNPN and CDR2 SVGIG (reference sequence). CDR3 sequence reads: CAWSVPQRSDEKLFF. The CDR3 DNA is TGTGCCTGGAGTGTACCACAGAGATCGGATGAAAAACTGTTTTTT.

This chain uses TRBV13 with TRBJ2-3, with a weak D call TRBD2 (5 bases). Germline CDR1 reads PRHDT; CDR2 reads FYEKMQ (reference sequence). This CDR3 region has 12 residues. Trimming pared 1 base from V and 8 bases from J, leaving 7 bases between. The CDR3, as DNA: TGTGCCAGCAGCTTAGTTGGACTTACGCAGTATTTT. It codes for CASSLVGLTQYF.

V usage is TRBV2 and J usage is TRBJ2-1; 11 nucleotides line up with TRBD1. V was clipped by 8 bases and J by 6 bases; unmatched bases: 3. The CDR3 totals 13 residues. Germline V CDR1 and CDR2: SNHLY, FYNNEI. CDR3 sequence reads: CASGTGGRNEQFF. CDR3 DNA sequence: TGTGCCAGCGGGACAGGGGGGCGCAATGAGCAGTTCTTC.

The rearrangement links TRBV24-1 to TRBJ2-7, with TRBD1 identical over 8 bases. After removal of 2 bases from V and 3 bases from J, the junction contained 5 bases not matched to a gene. The CDR3 runs 15 residues. CDR1 and CDR2 from the germline V gene are KGHDR and SFDVKD. The CDR3: CATSDSRTGFYEQYF. CDR3 in DNA: TGTGCCACCAGTGATTCGAGGACAGGGTTCTACGAGCAGTACTTC.

This clone was found once. The chain carries TRBV5-4 and TRBJ1-1, with D unclear. The germline V and J ends were trimmed by 2 bases and 2 bases, with 13 bases remaining between them. The CDR3 loop spans 15 amino acids. CDR1 is SGHNT and CDR2 is YYREEE in the germline V gene (reference sequence). CDR3 residues: CASSLTLELNTEAFF. The CDR3 nucleotides read TGTGCCAGCAGCTTAACTCTGGAACTAAACACTGAAGCTTTCTTT.

The chain employs TRBV16 and TRBJ2-7; 13 bases are a match to TRBD2. CDR3 size: 16 residues. Germline CDR1 reads KGHSY; CDR2 reads FQNENV. The V gene end was trimmed by 4 bases and the J gene end by 4 bases; junction bases not matched to a gene: 7. Written as DNA, the CDR3 is TGTGCCAGCAGCCTATGGACTAGCGGGAGTTCTTACGAGCAGTACTTC. It translates to CASSLWTSGSSYEQYF.

The chain is built from TRBV7-9 and TRBJ1-2, with TRBD1 as a possible D gene (5 bases). Germline V gene lookup returns CDR1 SEHNR and CDR2 FQNEAQ (reference sequence). V lost 1 base and J 8 bases, leaving 17 bases between the germline ends. This CDR3 has 15 residues. CDR3 residues: CASSLDGAAVGGYTF. CDR3 coding DNA: TGTGCCAGCAGCTTAGATGGGGCGGCCGTTGGGGGCTACACCTTC.

J is TRBJ2-4 and V is TRBV9; 8 bases are shared with TRBD1. Germline V gene sequence: CDR1 SGDLS, CDR2 YYNGEE. V lost 0 bases, J lost 8 bases, and 4 bases stayed unmatched. There are 14 residues in the CDR3. CDR3 sequence: CASSVELQGDIQYF. CDR3 in DNA: TGTGCCAGCAGCGTAGAGCTACAGGGGGACATTCAGTACTTC.

The genes are TRBV10-3 and TRBJ1-6, with 7 positions matching TRBD1. This CDR3 is 13 amino acids long. CDR1 ENHRY and CDR2 SYGVKD come from the germline V gene. Trimming removed 4 bases from V and 8 bases from J; junction bases left unmatched: 2. The chain's CDR3 is CAISGQGDSPLHF. In nucleotides, the CDR3 is TGTGCCATCAGTGGCCAGGGGGATTCACCCCTCCACTTT.

This chain joins TRBV19 and TRBJ2-1; no clear D gene. The CDR3 runs 13 residues. Germline lookup yields CDR1 LNHDA and CDR2 SQIVND (reference sequence). V was clipped by 3 bases and J by 6 bases, with 9 bases between them. DNA of the CDR3: TGTGCCAGTAGTATTTCTAGGTCCAATGAGCAGTTCTTC. It encodes CASSISRSNEQFF.

The chain combines TRBV3-1 (or the pseudogene TRBV3-2) with TRBJ2-7; D gene uncertain. Germline assignment: CDR1 LGHDT and CDR2 YNNKEL (reference sequence). There are 15 residues in the CDR3. V lost 1 base, J lost 0 bases, and 10 bases lay in between. CDR3 amino acids: CASSQVTPSSYEQYF. The CDR3, as DNA: TGTGCCAGCAGCCAAGTCACCCCGAGCTCCTACGAGCAGTACTTC.